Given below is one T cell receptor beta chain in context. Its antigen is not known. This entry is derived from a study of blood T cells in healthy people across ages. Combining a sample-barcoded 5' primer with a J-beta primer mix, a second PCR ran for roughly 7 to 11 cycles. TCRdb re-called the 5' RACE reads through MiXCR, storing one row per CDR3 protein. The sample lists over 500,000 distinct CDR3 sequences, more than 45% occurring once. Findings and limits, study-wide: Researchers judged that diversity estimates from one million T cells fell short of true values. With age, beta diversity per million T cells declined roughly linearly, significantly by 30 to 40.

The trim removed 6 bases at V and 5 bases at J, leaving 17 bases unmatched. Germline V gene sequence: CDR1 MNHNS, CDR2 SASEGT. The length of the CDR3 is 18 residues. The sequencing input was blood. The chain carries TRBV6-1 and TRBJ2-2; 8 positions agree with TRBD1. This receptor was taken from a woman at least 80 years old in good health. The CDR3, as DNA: TGTGCCAGCAGCTCTAGTCTAATAGGACAGGGTCATACCGGGGAGCTGTTTTTT. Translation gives CASSSSLIGQGHTGELFF.